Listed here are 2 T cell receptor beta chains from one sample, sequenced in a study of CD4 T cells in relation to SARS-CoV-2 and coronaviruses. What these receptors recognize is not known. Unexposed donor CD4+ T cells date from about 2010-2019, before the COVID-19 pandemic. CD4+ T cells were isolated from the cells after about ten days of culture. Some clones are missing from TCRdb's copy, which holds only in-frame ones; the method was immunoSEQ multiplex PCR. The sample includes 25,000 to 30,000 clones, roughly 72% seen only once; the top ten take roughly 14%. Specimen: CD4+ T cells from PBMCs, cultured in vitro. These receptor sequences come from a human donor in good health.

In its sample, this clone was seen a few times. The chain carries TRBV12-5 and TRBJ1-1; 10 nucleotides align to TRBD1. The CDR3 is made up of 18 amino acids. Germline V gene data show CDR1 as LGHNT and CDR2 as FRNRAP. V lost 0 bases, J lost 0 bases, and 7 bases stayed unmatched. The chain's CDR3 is CASGLVLGTGVLNTEAFF. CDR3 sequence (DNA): TGTGCTAGTGGTTTGGTACTCGGGACAGGGGTCCTGAACACTGAAGCTTTCTTT.

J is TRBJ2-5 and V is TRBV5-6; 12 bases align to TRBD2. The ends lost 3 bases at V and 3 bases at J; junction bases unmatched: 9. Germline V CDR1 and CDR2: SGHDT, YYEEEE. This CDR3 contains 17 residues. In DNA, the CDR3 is TGTGCCAGCAGCTGGGGGCCTAGCGGGGGGGAGAAAGAGACCCAGTACTTC. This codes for CASSWGPSGGEKETQYF.